These T cell receptor beta chains were read from a single sample in a study of T cell changes during pregnancy in multiple sclerosis. Assay used: immunoSEQ multiplex PCR; TCRdb lists only in-frame clones, some missing. The repertoire has around 80,000 clones, 94% of them found once; the top ten carry about 0.99%. The material sequenced was peripheral blood, taken in the second trimester of pregnancy. The receptor source for this set is a female donor in good health, enrolled as a control in a pregnancy study. CDR3s include the opening cysteine and the closing phenylalanine or tryptophan. The order of the fields is J gene, clone size, V gene, D gene, CDR3 DNA, CDR3 protein. A D gene is named only where the DNA matches it firmly. Clone size appears in some rows only: once, few, many, or a class for an expanded clone.

j_gene: TRBJ2-2; abundance: NA; v_gene: TRBV5-1; d_gene: NA; CDR3nt: TGCGCCAGCAGCTTCTCTAGGGGCGGGGAGCTGTTTTTT; CDR3aa: CASSFSRGGELFF
j_gene: TRBJ2-3; abundance: NA; v_gene: TRBV28; d_gene: TRBD1; CDR3nt: TGTGCCAGCAGTGTCGGGACAGGGATCACAGATACGCAGTATTTT; CDR3aa: CASSVGTGITDTQYF
j_gene: TRBJ2-1; abundance: NA; v_gene: TRBV27; d_gene: TRBD2; CDR3nt: TGTGCCAGTGGTTGGCGGGAGGGTAATGAGCAGTTCTTC; CDR3aa: CASGWREGNEQFF
j_gene: TRBJ2-7; abundance: NA; v_gene: TRBV27; d_gene: TRBD1; CDR3nt: TGTGCCAGCAGACCCGCTCCCTCAGGGGGCTTCTACGAGCAGTACTTC; CDR3aa: CASRPAPSGGFYEQYF
j_gene: TRBJ1-1; abundance: NA; v_gene: TRBV19; d_gene: NA; CDR3nt: TGTGCCAGTAGTATAGTGAGGATCCTGGGCGAGGGCACTGAAGCTTTCTTT; CDR3aa: CASSIVRILGEGTEAFF
j_gene: TRBJ1-4; abundance: NA; v_gene: TRBV7-9; d_gene: TRBD1; CDR3nt: TGTGCCAGCAGCCCGGGACAGACAACTAATGAAAAACTGTTTTTT; CDR3aa: CASSPGQTTNEKLFF
j_gene: TRBJ2-7; abundance: NA; v_gene: TRBV20-1; d_gene: NA; CDR3nt: TGCAGTCACAAGGGGGTCTACGAGCAGTACTTC; CDR3aa: CSHKGVYEQYF
j_gene: TRBJ2-5; abundance: once; v_gene: TRBV29-1; d_gene: NA; CDR3nt: TGCAGTGGATTAGCTAGCGCCCAAGAGACCCAGTACTTC; CDR3aa: CSGLASAQETQYF
j_gene: TRBJ1-2; abundance: NA; v_gene: TRBV19; d_gene: TRBD1; CDR3nt: TGTGCCAGTTGGGACAGGGTAGGATATTCCTATGGCTACACCTTC; CDR3aa: CASWDRVGYSYGYTF
j_gene: TRBJ2-5; abundance: NA; v_gene: TRBV13; d_gene: TRBD1; CDR3nt: TGTGCCAGCAGCTCGGAAGACAGGGCCCAAGAGACCCAGTACTTC; CDR3aa: CASSSEDRAQETQYF
j_gene: TRBJ1-3; abundance: NA; v_gene: TRBV7-2; d_gene: TRBD1; CDR3nt: TGTGCCAGCAGGATGACAGGGGGCCCTGGAAACACCATATATTTT; CDR3aa: CASRMTGGPGNTIYF
j_gene: TRBJ2-1; abundance: once; v_gene: TRBV29-1; d_gene: TRBD2; CDR3nt: TGCAGCGTTGTTAGCGGGAGTTTGAATGAGCAGTTCTTC; CDR3aa: CSVVSGSLNEQFF
j_gene: TRBJ1-1; abundance: NA; v_gene: TRBV6-5; d_gene: NA; CDR3nt: TGTGCCAGCAGTTACGTGGGGGCGTACACTGAAGCTTTCTTT; CDR3aa: CASSYVGAYTEAFF
j_gene: TRBJ1-2; abundance: NA; v_gene: TRBV10-3; d_gene: NA; CDR3nt: TGTGCCATCAGTGACTCCCTCGGGGGCTACACCTTC; CDR3aa: CAISDSLGGYTF
j_gene: TRBJ2-7; abundance: once; v_gene: TRBV5-1; d_gene: TRBD2; CDR3nt: TGCGCCAGCAGCCCCAGCATGCGCGGGAGGGCGGAGGAGCAGTACTTC; CDR3aa: CASSPSMRGRAEEQYF
j_gene: TRBJ2-2; abundance: NA; v_gene: TRBV7-7; d_gene: TRBD2; CDR3nt: TGTGCCAGCAGCTCGGGGGGTTCCACCGGGGAGCTGTTTTTT; CDR3aa: CASSSGGSTGELFF
j_gene: TRBJ1-3; abundance: NA; v_gene: TRBV28; d_gene: NA; CDR3nt: TGTGCCAGCAGTAACCCCTTTACAAGTTACTCTGGAAACACCATATATTTT; CDR3aa: CASSNPFTSYSGNTIYF
j_gene: TRBJ2-5; abundance: NA; v_gene: TRBV6-6; d_gene: TRBD1; CDR3nt: TGTGCCAGCAGTGACGACAGGGTGGAGACCCAGTACTTC; CDR3aa: CASSDDRVETQYF
j_gene: TRBJ2-1; abundance: NA; v_gene: TRBV28; d_gene: TRBD2; CDR3nt: TGTGCCAGCAGTACCGGGACTAGAGCCTACAATGAGCAGTTCTTC; CDR3aa: CASSTGTRAYNEQFF
j_gene: TRBJ2-1; abundance: once; v_gene: TRBV2; d_gene: NA; CDR3nt: TGTGCCAGCAGCCATTCTAGAAAAACAGGAAATGAGCAGTTCTTC; CDR3aa: CASSHSRKTGNEQFF
j_gene: TRBJ2-7; abundance: NA; v_gene: TRBV28; d_gene: NA; CDR3nt: TGTGCCAGCAGTCGAACAGGGTCTCACCTCCCGTACGAGCAGTACTTC; CDR3aa: CASSRTGSHLPYEQYF
j_gene: TRBJ2-7; abundance: NA; v_gene: TRBV28; d_gene: TRBD1; CDR3nt: TGTGCCAGCAGTTTGCGACAGGGGATGCGTGTCGAGCAGTACTTC; CDR3aa: CASSLRQGMRVEQYF
j_gene: TRBJ2-5; abundance: NA; v_gene: TRBV4-1; d_gene: TRBD1; CDR3nt: TGCGCCAGCAGCCAGGGGGACAGGGGGTTACAAGAGACCCAGTACTTC; CDR3aa: CASSQGDRGLQETQYF
j_gene: TRBJ2-1; abundance: NA; v_gene: TRBV5-4; d_gene: NA; CDR3nt: TGTGCCAGCAGCTCTGCTGGCTTTTCTGAGGCCAATGAGCAGTTCTTC; CDR3aa: CASSSAGFSEANEQFF
j_gene: TRBJ2-7; abundance: NA; v_gene: TRBV27; d_gene: TRBD2; CDR3nt: TGTGCCAGCAGTTTACTAGCGGGAGCTTACGAGCAGTACTTC; CDR3aa: CASSLLAGAYEQYF
j_gene: TRBJ2-2; abundance: NA; v_gene: TRBV28; d_gene: TRBD1; CDR3nt: TGTGCCACCAAATTTGGGGACAGACTCACCGGGGAGCTGTTTTTT; CDR3aa: CATKFGDRLTGELFF
j_gene: TRBJ2-3; abundance: NA; v_gene: TRBV7-9; d_gene: NA; CDR3nt: TGTGCCAGCAGCTTAGACAGCCCAGATACGCAGTATTTT; CDR3aa: CASSLDSPDTQYF
j_gene: TRBJ1-4; abundance: NA; v_gene: TRBV5-6; d_gene: TRBD1; CDR3nt: TGTGCCAGCAGCCGAGGACAGGGGGGAGGTGAAAAACTGTTTTTT; CDR3aa: CASSRGQGGGEKLFF
j_gene: TRBJ2-6; abundance: once; v_gene: TRBV28; d_gene: NA; CDR3nt: TGTGCCAGCAGTTTGGCCGTCTCTGGGGCCAACGTCCTGACTTTC; CDR3aa: CASSLAVSGANVLTF
j_gene: TRBJ2-4; abundance: NA; v_gene: TRBV19; d_gene: TRBD1; CDR3nt: TGTGCCAGTAGTATCCTCGTCCTGACAGGGAAAACAAACATTCAGTACTTC; CDR3aa: CASSILVLTGKTNIQYF
j_gene: TRBJ2-3; abundance: NA; v_gene: TRBV15; d_gene: TRBD2; CDR3nt: TGTGCCACCAGCATGGGCGGGAGGATAACAGATACGCAGTATTTT; CDR3aa: CATSMGGRITDTQYF
j_gene: TRBJ2-1; abundance: NA; v_gene: TRBV28; d_gene: TRBD2; CDR3nt: TGTGCCAGCAGCCGCGGAGGACTAGCGGGAGCCCAGCGCTCCTACAATGAGCAGTTCTTC; CDR3aa: CASSRGGLAGAQRSYNEQFF
j_gene: TRBJ1-3; abundance: NA; v_gene: TRBV5-1; d_gene: NA; CDR3nt: TGCGCCAGCAGGGTGGAGAGCTCTGGAAACACCATATATTTT; CDR3aa: CASRVESSGNTIYF
j_gene: TRBJ2-2; abundance: NA; v_gene: TRBV30; d_gene: NA; CDR3nt: TGTGCCTGGAACAGGGCGACGAACACCGGGGAGCTGTTTTTT; CDR3aa: CAWNRATNTGELFF
j_gene: TRBJ2-1; abundance: NA; v_gene: TRBV29-1; d_gene: TRBD2; CDR3nt: TGCAGCGTTAAATCTAGCGGGCGCCACAATGAGCAGTTCTTC; CDR3aa: CSVKSSGRHNEQFF
j_gene: TRBJ2-7; abundance: NA; v_gene: TRBV28; d_gene: NA; CDR3nt: TGTGCCAGCAGGACCCAGCGAAACTCCTACGAGCAGTACTTC; CDR3aa: CASRTQRNSYEQYF